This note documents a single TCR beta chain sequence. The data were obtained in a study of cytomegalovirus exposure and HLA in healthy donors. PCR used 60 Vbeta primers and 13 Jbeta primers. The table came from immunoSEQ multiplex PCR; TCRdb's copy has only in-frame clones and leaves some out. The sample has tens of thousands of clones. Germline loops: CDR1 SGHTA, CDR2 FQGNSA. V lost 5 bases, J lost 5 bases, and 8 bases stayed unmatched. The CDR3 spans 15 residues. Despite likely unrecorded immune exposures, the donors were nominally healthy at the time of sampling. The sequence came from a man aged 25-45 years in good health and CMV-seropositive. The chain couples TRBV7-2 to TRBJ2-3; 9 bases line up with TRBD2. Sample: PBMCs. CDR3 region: CASSRGAGGRDTQYF. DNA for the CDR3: TGTGCCAGCAGCCGCGGAGCGGGAGGACGAGATACGCAGTATTTT.